These 22 T cell receptor beta chains were sequenced from one sample in a study of blood T cell repertoires in COVID-19. Repertoires were generated with immunoSEQ multiplex PCR, while TCRdb's copy carries only in-frame clones and drops some. Here the sample spans approximately 150,000 clones, roughly four fifths being singletons. Material for sequencing was peripheral blood. The receptors stem from a man in his sixties or seventies who had recovered from COVID-19.

The V and J genes are TRBV5-1 and TRBJ2-5; D is possibly TRBD1 (5 bases). The CDR3 consists of 14 residues. Between the trimmed V and J ends, which lost 0 bases and 5 bases, there was a span of 11 bases. Germline CDR1 SGHRS, CDR2 YFSETQ. The CDR3 coding sequence is TGCGCCAGCAGCTTGGTAGGGGCTGGGGAGACCCAGTACTTC. This translates into CASSLVGAGETQYF.

The V gene is TRBV4-3, the J gene TRBJ2-7, with 8 positions matching TRBD2. Germline CDR1 is LGHNA and CDR2 is YSLEER. The CDR3 consists of 15 residues. V shed 1 base and J 5 bases; nucleotides not matched to a gene: 7. In nucleotides, the CDR3 is TGCGCCAGCAGCCAAGGAAACGGGAGGGCCGACGAGCAGTACTTC. It is translated as CASSQGNGRADEQYF.

The V and J genes are TRBV7-9 and TRBJ2-1, with D uncertain. The CDR3 sequence is 15 residues long. CDR1 is SEHNR and CDR2 is FQNEAQ in the germline V gene (reference sequence). With 1 base removed from V and 9 bases from J, the gap between germline ends came to 16 bases. The CDR3 DNA follows: TGTGCCAGCAGCTTAGTTGCGGATATAGACGGTGAGCAGTTCTTC. Translated: CASSLVADIDGEQFF.

CDR3 residues: CASSYLSGRAAGELFF. Here the CDR3 DNA reads TGTGCCAGCAGTTACCTTAGCGGGAGGGCCGCCGGGGAGCTGTTTTTT. The genes are TRBV27 and TRBJ2-2; 11 bases agree with TRBD2. Germline V gene sequence: CDR1 MNHEY, CDR2 SMNVEV (reference sequence). The CDR3 spans 16 residues. After removal of 4 bases from V and 6 bases from J, the junction contained 7 bases not matched to a gene.

CDR3 nucleotide sequence: TGTGCCAGCAGCCAGACTAGCCAGACCGGGGAGCTGTTTTTT. Protein product: CASSQTSQTGELFF. This sequence joins TRBV7-2 and TRBJ2-2, with 7 bases aligning to TRBD2. The CDR3 spans 14 residues. Trimming took 5 bases from V and 5 from J; bases not matched to a gene: 5. CDR1 SGHTA and CDR2 FQGNSA come from the germline V gene.

The chain uses TRBV9 and TRBJ2-3, with 12 bases lining up with TRBD2. Germline V lookup: CDR1 SGDLS, CDR2 YYNGEE. The V segment lost 3 bases and the J segment 6 bases; nucleotides outside the gene matches: 11. The CDR3 sequence is 17 residues long. In nucleotides, the CDR3 is TGTGCCAGCAGCGCACCGACTAGCGGGGGAGTCCGGGATACGCAGTATTTT. This sequence encodes CASSAPTSGGVRDTQYF. The entire variable domain, with the rest obtained from reference TRBV9 and TRBJ2-3, is as follows: DSGVTQTPKHLITATGQRVTLRCSPRSGDLSVYWYQQSLDQGLQFLIQYYNGEERAKGNILERFSAQQFPDLHSELNLSSLELGDSALYFCASSAPTSGGVRDTQYFGPGTRLTVL.

The chain recombines TRBV11-2 with TRBJ2-1; TRBD2 aligns across 7 bases. The germline V gene has CDR1 SGHAT and CDR2 FQNNGV. With 5 bases clipped from V and 4 bases from J, the junction kept 11 bases outside the gene matches. The CDR3 sequence is 16 residues long. The CDR3, as DNA: TGTGCCAGCAGCCCGAGAAGCGGGAAGGCTTACAATGAGCAGTTCTTC. Amino acids: CASSPRSGKAYNEQFF.

This clone was observed once. The V call is TRBV6-5, the J call TRBJ1-1; 8 nucleotides agree with TRBD1. CDR1 is MNHEY and CDR2 is SVGAGI in the germline V gene. This CDR3 spans 15 amino acids. Germline trimming cut 6 bases from V and 1 base from J; bases unmatched to any gene: 7. CDR3 sequence: CASRRTGTGNTEAFF. DNA of the CDR3: TGTGCCAGCAGAAGAACCGGGACAGGGAACACTGAAGCTTTCTTT.

As regards this clone: Other DNA sequences of this sample code for an identical CDR3. The rearrangement links TRBV5-1 to TRBJ2-3; 10 positions agree with TRBD2. The CDR3 contains 15 residues. The germline V gene has CDR1 SGHRS and CDR2 YFSETQ. After removal of 2 bases from V and 3 bases from J, the junction contained 3 bases not matched to a gene. The CDR3 spells CASSLAGGPTDTQYF. The CDR3 DNA follows: TGCGCCAGCAGCTTAGCGGGAGGGCCAACAGATACGCAGTATTTT.

This clone was seen a handful of times. The J gene is TRBJ2-6, the V gene TRBV27; 8 nucleotides line up with TRBD2. With 2 bases clipped from V and 0 bases from J, the junction kept 6 bases outside the gene matches. Germline CDR1 and CDR2: MNHEY and SMNVEV (reference sequence). The CDR3 totals 18 residues. CDR3 residues: CASSLRLAGLSGANVLTF. The CDR3 DNA follows: TGTGCCAGCAGTTTACGGCTAGCGGGTCTCTCTGGGGCCAACGTCCTGACTTTC.

The V gene is TRBV20-1, the J gene TRBJ2-7; a possible D gene is TRBD1 (6 bases). The CDR3 has 15 residues. V lost 3 bases to trimming and J lost 0 bases, with 15 bases between them. Per germline, CDR1 DFQATT and CDR2 SNEGSKA (reference sequence). The CDR3 spells CSASPLRDTSYEQYF. The DNA of the CDR3 is TGCAGTGCTAGTCCTCTCCGGGACACCTCCTACGAGCAGTACTTC.

The chain is built from TRBV18 and TRBJ2-1; 7 positions match TRBD2. This CDR3 spans 15 amino acids. Germline V gene data show CDR1 as KGHSH and CDR2 as LQKENI. J lost 6 bases, V lost 6 bases, and 11 bases had no gene match. The CDR3 nucleotides read TGTGCCAGCTCCCATGGGCTAGCGGACCTCAATGAGCAGTTCTTC. Translation: CASSHGLADLNEQFF. Filled out from reference TRBV18 and TRBJ2-1, the complete variable domain reads NAGVMQNPRHLVRRRGQEARLRCSPMKGHSHVYWYRQLPEEGLKFMVYLQKENIIDESGMPKERFSAEFPKEGPSILRIQQVVRGDSAAYFCASSHGLADLNEQFFGPGTRLTVL.

This clone appeared a few times. The chain links TRBV4-2 to TRBJ1-1; TRBD1 matches 8 bases. The CDR3 is 15 residues long. J lost 2 bases, V lost 3 bases, and 5 bases had no gene match. Looked up from germline, CDR1 is LGHNA and CDR2 is YNFKEQ. The DNA for the CDR3 is TGTGCCAGCAGCCAGCCGGACAGGGATAACACTGAAGCTTTCTTT. Translating it yields CASSQPDRDNTEAFF.

This chain links TRBV7-2 with TRBJ2-7, with 13 bases lining up with TRBD2. V trimming: 10 bases; J trimming: 3 bases; junction bases outside the gene matches: 3. This CDR3 spans 13 amino acids. Germline CDR1 is SGHTA and CDR2 is FQGNSA. CDR3 loop: CATRTSGSYEQYF. CDR3 in DNA: TGTGCCACCAGGACTAGCGGGAGCTACGAGCAGTACTTC.

V usage is TRBV9 and J usage is TRBJ2-1; TRBD2 aligns across 7 bases. This CDR3 is 14 amino acids long. V lost 0 bases to trimming and J lost 6 bases; unmatched junction nucleotides: 3. Germline loops: CDR1 SGDLS, CDR2 YYNGEE. For the CDR3, the DNA is TGTGCCAGCAGCGTAGATCAGCGGGGCAATGAGCAGTTCTTC. Its protein is CASSVDQRGNEQFF.

DNA for the CDR3: TGTGCCAGCACGCCCGAACAGGGTTTTTATGGCTACACCTTC. Translating it yields CASTPEQGFYGYTF. The chain is built from TRBV9 and TRBJ1-2, with D possibly TRBD1 on 6 matching bases. V was shortened by 6 bases and J by 5 bases, with 17 bases between the two germline ends. Germline CDR1 SGDLS, CDR2 YYNGEE. CDR3 length equals 14 residues.

The J gene is TRBJ2-7, the V gene TRBV6-2 or TRBV6-3, with 10 bases identical to TRBD1. This CDR3 region has 15 residues. V lost 6 bases and J lost 5; bases outside the gene matches: 10. Germline V gene lookup returns CDR1 MNHEY and CDR2 SVGEGT. CDR3 in amino acids: CASSLSSGTGDEQYF. The CDR3 DNA is TGTGCCAGCAGCCTCTCAAGCGGGACAGGGGACGAGCAGTACTTC.

The chain couples TRBV6-2 or TRBV6-3 to TRBJ2-1; the D gene is possibly TRBD2 (7 bases). The germline gives CDR1 MNHEY, CDR2 SVGEGT. This CDR3 has 16 residues. Between the trimmed V and J ends, which lost 4 bases and 7 bases, there was a span of 20 bases. The chain's CDR3 is CASSSQGGRDRNEQFF. The DNA for the CDR3 is TGTGCCAGCAGTTCACAGGGAGGGAGGGATAGGAATGAGCAGTTCTTC.

The rearrangement joins TRBV7-2 to TRBJ2-5, with 9 bases identical to TRBD2. The CDR3 is made up of 15 amino acids. Looked up from germline, CDR1 is SGHTA and CDR2 is FQGNSA. With 3 bases clipped from V and 4 bases from J, the junction kept 6 bases outside the gene matches. In DNA, the CDR3 is TGTGCCAGCAGCTTGAGTAGCGGGAGTGGAGAGACCCAGTACTTC. This sequence encodes CASSLSSGSGETQYF. Supplemented by reference TRBV7-2 and TRBJ2-5, the full variable domain reads GAGVSQSPSNKVTEKGKDVELRCDPISGHTALYWYRQSLGQGLEFLIYFQGNSAPDKSGLPSDRFSAERTGGSVSTLTIQRTQQEDSAVYLCASSLSSGSGETQYFGPGTRLLVL.

The chain uses TRBV10-3 and TRBJ2-1, with 10 nucleotides matching TRBD2. The trim removed 0 bases at V and 6 bases at J, leaving 2 bases unmatched. Looked up from germline, CDR1 is ENHRY and CDR2 is SYGVKD. The CDR3 has 15 amino acids. The CDR3 here is CAISESAGGTNEQFF. For the CDR3, the DNA is TGTGCCATCAGTGAGTCAGCGGGAGGGACCAATGAGCAGTTCTTC.

The rearrangement joins TRBV5-1 to TRBJ2-1, with 12 bases that match TRBD2. Germline V gene sequence: CDR1 SGHRS, CDR2 YFSETQ. Germline trimming cut 1 base from V and 7 bases from J; bases unmatched to any gene: 3. This CDR3 is 15 amino acids long. CDR3: CASSLSSGRGNEQFF. CDR3 sequence (DNA): TGCGCCAGCAGCTTGTCTAGCGGGAGGGGGAATGAGCAGTTCTTC.

The rearrangement uses TRBV18 and TRBJ2-5, with a possible D match to TRBD2 (5 bases). Germline lookup yields CDR1 KGHSH and CDR2 LQKENI. This CDR3 comprises 13 residues. The V end was cut by 0 bases, the J end by 4 bases, with 6 bases between. The CDR3, as DNA: TGTGCCAGCTCACCACCGGCGGGAGAGACCCAGTACTTC. Amino acid sequence: CASSPPAGETQYF.